Sequencing of this T cell receptor (beta chain) was carried out in a study of shared clonotypes between healthy human individuals. On this clone: Its antigen remains unidentified.

The method was immunoSEQ multiplex PCR; TCRdb's version includes in-frame clones alone and lacks a portion of them. The sample lists 2 million or so clones, 90% to 95% occurring once. All participating donors were Caucasian adults from Nashville, Tennessee. General study results and limits: Relative to clonotypes present in all four donors, those not shared had lower generation probabilities. Sampling covered nothing but blood. Tissue TCR repertoires likely differ from those found in blood.

Germline lookup yields CDR1 MNHEY and CDR2 SVGAGI. V shed 6 bases and J 7 bases; nucleotides not matched to a gene: 11. The CDR3 extends over 14 amino acids. V and J are TRBV6-5 and TRBJ2-7; 8 positions match TRBD1. This clonotype originated in a man in his late teens or twenties in good health. Material for sequencing was naive CD4+ T cells sorted from blood. Subset given: CD45RA+ positively selected. The chain's CDR3 is CASSSRGTGLEQYF. The CDR3 coding sequence is TGTGCCAGCAGCAGCAGGGGGACAGGCTTGGAGCAGTACTTC.